The rows below give T cell receptor beta chains drawn from one sample of a study of human T cells and chemical hapten exposure. TCRdb recomputed calls from the RACE reads with MiXCR, one row per CDR3 protein. Among roughly 88,000 distinct CDR3 sequences listed, 9.6% were seen once. This material consisted of whole blood, taken in connection with sensitization to the hapten diphenylcyclopropenone (DPC). The source is a woman aged 40 to 50 with alopecia areata. Some clones in this sample may be carry-over from other donors' samples. CDR3s include the opening cysteine and the closing phenylalanine or tryptophan. Each record gives: J gene, D gene, clone size, V gene, CDR3 protein, CDR3 DNA. D genes are given only for firm matches. Size is stated for part of the rows, as once, few or many counts, or as a class when the clone is expanded.

j_gene: TRBJ1-6; d_gene: .; abundance: .; v_gene: TRBV3-1; CDR3aa: CASSPSGNSPLHF; CDR3nt: TGTGCCAGCAGCCCCAGCGGGAATTCACCCCTCCACTTT
j_gene: TRBJ2-7; d_gene: .; abundance: .; v_gene: TRBV6-2/TRBV6-3; CDR3aa: CASSFPTGTEQYF; CDR3nt: TGTGCCAGCAGTTTTCCGACAGGCACCGAGCAGTACTTC
j_gene: TRBJ1-6; d_gene: .; abundance: many; v_gene: TRBV11-2; CDR3aa: CASRRFSGWPLHF; CDR3nt: TGTGCCAGCAGACGGTTCTCAGGGTGGCCCCTCCACTTT
j_gene: TRBJ1-1; d_gene: .; abundance: .; v_gene: TRBV7-9; CDR3aa: CASSFGVLSTEAFF; CDR3nt: TGTGCCAGCAGCTTTGGGGTGTTGAGCACTGAAGCTTTCTTT
j_gene: TRBJ2-5; d_gene: .; abundance: many; v_gene: TRBV20-1; CDR3aa: CSARSLARRETQYF; CDR3nt: TGCAGTGCTCGAAGTCTAGCCCGGCGAGAGACCCAGTACTTC
j_gene: TRBJ2-7; d_gene: .; abundance: .; v_gene: TRBV20-1; CDR3aa: CSARSQTYEQYF; CDR3nt: TGCAGTGCTAGATCACAGACGTACGAGCAGTACTTC
j_gene: TRBJ2-7; d_gene: .; abundance: .; v_gene: TRBV6-2/TRBV6-3; CDR3aa: CASSHGTSILYEQYF; CDR3nt: TGTGCCAGCAGCCACGGGACAAGTATCCTCTACGAGCAGTACTTC
j_gene: TRBJ1-3; d_gene: .; abundance: many; v_gene: TRBV29-1; CDR3aa: CSVVAGNTIYF; CDR3nt: TGCAGCGTTGTCGCAGGAAACACCATATATTTT
j_gene: TRBJ2-5; d_gene: .; abundance: few; v_gene: TRBV5-4; CDR3aa: CASSLRASRETQYF; CDR3nt: TGTGCCAGCAGCTTGAGGGCCAGCAGAGAGACCCAGTACTTC
j_gene: TRBJ2-5; d_gene: .; abundance: many; v_gene: TRBV15; CDR3aa: CATRRGAQETQYF; CDR3nt: TGTGCCACCAGACGGGGGGCCCAAGAGACCCAGTACTTC
j_gene: TRBJ2-3; d_gene: .; abundance: .; v_gene: TRBV10-1; CDR3aa: CASSDSTGPDTQYF; CDR3nt: TGCGCCAGCAGTGACTCCACCGGCCCAGATACGCAGTATTTT
j_gene: TRBJ1-5; d_gene: .; abundance: few; v_gene: TRBV5-1; CDR3aa: CASSLDPGRGQPQHF; CDR3nt: TGCGCCAGCAGCTTGGACCCAGGGAGGGGTCAGCCCCAGCATTTT
j_gene: TRBJ2-3; d_gene: .; abundance: many; v_gene: TRBV11-2; CDR3aa: CASSFISLTDTQYF; CDR3nt: TGTGCCAGCAGCTTCATCTCCCTAACAGATACGCAGTATTTT
j_gene: TRBJ1-1; d_gene: .; abundance: many; v_gene: TRBV20-1; CDR3aa: CSAKSLPRNTEAFF; CDR3nt: TGCAGTGCTAAAAGCCTCCCGAGAAACACTGAAGCTTTCTTT
j_gene: TRBJ1-1; d_gene: .; abundance: many; v_gene: TRBV12-3/TRBV12-4; CDR3aa: CASSLYSPLRDTEAFF; CDR3nt: TGTGCCAGCAGTCTGTATAGCCCCCTCCGTGACACTGAAGCTTTCTTT
j_gene: TRBJ2-7; d_gene: .; abundance: .; v_gene: TRBV5-4; CDR3aa: CASSGTDYEQYF; CDR3nt: TGTGCCAGCAGCGGTACTGACTACGAGCAGTACTTC
j_gene: TRBJ2-3; d_gene: .; abundance: few; v_gene: TRBV3-1; CDR3aa: CASSPLPGSADTQYF; CDR3nt: TGTGCCAGCAGTCCCCTGCCGGGGTCGGCAGATACGCAGTATTTT
j_gene: TRBJ2-7; d_gene: .; abundance: .; v_gene: TRBV28; CDR3aa: CSSSSAPTGTYEQYF; CDR3nt: TGTTCCAGCAGTTCGGCTCCGACAGGAACCTACGAGCAGTACTTC
j_gene: TRBJ2-5; d_gene: .; abundance: .; v_gene: TRBV4-1; CDR3aa: CASSHSTETQYF; CDR3nt: TGCGCCAGCAGCCACAGCACAGAGACCCAGTACTTC
j_gene: TRBJ2-1; d_gene: TRBD2; abundance: many; v_gene: TRBV19; CDR3aa: CATDRGGYSYNEQFF; CDR3nt: TGTGCCACCGACCGGGGGGGTTACTCCTACAATGAGCAGTTCTTC
j_gene: TRBJ2-5; d_gene: .; abundance: .; v_gene: TRBV7-7; CDR3aa: CASSSQFQETQYF; CDR3nt: TGTGCTAGCAGCTCGCAGTTCCAAGAGACCCAGTACTTC
j_gene: TRBJ2-7; d_gene: TRBD2; abundance: many; v_gene: TRBV6-2/TRBV6-3; CDR3aa: CASSGLVGEQYF; CDR3nt: TGTGCCAGCAGCGGACTAGTCGGCGAGCAGTACTTC